A single sample is the source of the 23 T cell receptor beta chains below, sequenced in a study of T cells in Graves' hyperthyroidism and ophthalmopathy. TCR beta CDR3 sequences were amplified from RNA transcripts. First-round RT-PCR of the TCR CDR3 relied on the HTBI primer set. A single record per CDR3 protein comes from TCRdb applying MiXCR to the multiplex PCR reads. The repertoire has about 420,000 distinct CDR3 sequences, roughly an eighth of them found once; the top ten carry 4% to 6.5%. The sample was blood. These TCRs come from a woman aged 18-29 years with Graves' hyperthyroidism.

At least ten counts were recorded for this clonotype. The chain joins TRBV11-2 to TRBJ2-5; 7 bases match TRBD1. V lost 6 bases to trimming and J lost 3 bases; unmatched junction nucleotides: 10. The CDR3 is made up of 15 amino acids. CDR1 is SGHAT, CDR2 FQNNGV, per germline. CDR3: CASSVRDSPEETQYF. The CDR3 DNA is TGTGCCAGCAGTGTTAGGGACAGCCCCGAAGAGACCCAGTACTTC.

This clonotype has at least ten counts. J is TRBJ1-2 and V is TRBV6-6; D not certain. V was pared by 2 bases and J by 2 bases, with 12 bases between. This CDR3 comprises 15 residues. Germline V gene lookup returns CDR1 MNHNY and CDR2 SVGAGI (reference sequence). CDR3 in DNA: TGTGCCAGCAGTTACAGGGCCGGCTTAAACTATGGCTACACCTTC. Encoded protein: CASSYRAGLNYGYTF.

At least ten counts were recorded for this clonotype. V and J are TRBV2 and TRBJ2-1; unclear D gene. Trimming took off 7 bases at V and 10 bases at J, with 11 bases between the two ends. Germline assignment: CDR1 SNHLY and CDR2 FYNNEI. The CDR3 contains 11 residues. CDR3 coding DNA: TGTGCCAGCACCCCGTTAGGGGAGCAGTTCTTC. This codes for CASTPLGEQFF.

The chain recombines TRBV6-2 or TRBV6-3 with TRBJ2-1; 9 nucleotides line up with TRBD2. This CDR3 region has 15 residues. Germline CDR1 is MNHEY and CDR2 is SVGEGT. V lost 5 bases to trimming and J lost 9 bases; unmatched junction nucleotides: 11. The CDR3 bases are TGTGCCAGCAGTCCGACTAGCGGCCAGGCGGGTGAGCAGTTCTTC. Amino acids: CASSPTSGQAGEQFF.

This clonotype was counted at least ten times. The chain recombines TRBV3-1 with TRBJ2-7; a possible D gene is TRBD2 (6 bases). V was cut by 4 bases and J by 0 bases, with 13 bases left in between. The germline V gene encodes CDR1 LGHDT and CDR2 YNNKEL (reference sequence). The CDR3 contains 15 residues. CDR3 sequence reads: CASSPSGTFSYEQYF. The CDR3 nucleotides are TGTGCCAGCAGCCCCTCCGGGACTTTCTCCTACGAGCAGTACTTC.

This clonotype occurred many times. V usage is TRBV5-1 and J usage is TRBJ1-6; the D is unclear. The CDR3 is 15 residues long. Germline loops: CDR1 SGHRS, CDR2 YFSETQ. Trimming pared 1 base from V and 4 bases from J, leaving 9 bases between. The CDR3 protein is CASSLQESYNSPLHF. The CDR3 DNA is TGCGCCAGCAGCTTGCAGGAGTCATATAATTCACCCCTCCACTTT.

There are many counts of this clonotype. V is TRBV9 and J is TRBJ2-7, with 7 bases fitting TRBD1. Trimming removed 7 bases from V and 2 bases from J; junction bases left unmatched: 6. There are 13 residues in the CDR3. The germline CDR1 and CDR2 sequences are SGDLS and YYNGEE. CDR3 sequence: CASGQEEAYEQYF. DNA of the CDR3: TGTGCCAGCGGACAGGAGGAGGCCTACGAGCAGTACTTC.

This clonotype was counted between two and nine times. The V and J genes are TRBV9 and TRBJ2-3; no definite D call. Looked up from germline, CDR1 is SGDLS and CDR2 is YYNGEE. CDR3 length: 14 residues. The ends were cut back, 1 base at V and 1 base at J, with 7 bases in the middle. The CDR3 DNA reads TGTGCCAGCAGCGTAAGTGGGGGCACAGATACGCAGTATTTT. This codes for CASSVSGGTDTQYF.

In this sample, this clonotype turned up many times. The chain has TRBV30 and TRBJ2-3; 7 bases align to TRBD2. There are 15 residues in the CDR3. V was pared by 4 bases and J by 7 bases, with 14 bases of the junction left unmatched. Germline V CDR1 and CDR2: GTSNPN, SVGIG (reference sequence). CDR3 amino acids: CAWIMVLADGYTQYF. CDR3 sequence (DNA): TGTGCCTGGATTATGGTCCTAGCGGATGGCTATACGCAGTATTTT.

J is TRBJ2-5 and V is TRBV4-1; D call uncertain. CDR1 is MGHRA, CDR2 YSYEKL, per germline. Trimming removed 3 bases from V and 2 bases from J, with 13 bases in between. This CDR3 spans 15 amino acids. Written as DNA, the CDR3 is TGCGCCAGCAGCCAGGATATGACTTCACAAGAGACCCAGTACTTC. Protein product: CASSQDMTSQETQYF.

This clonotype was detected only a few times. The chain couples TRBV30 to TRBJ2-7; 9 bases align to TRBD2. CDR3 length: 15 residues. Germline V CDR1 and CDR2: GTSNPN, SVGIG (reference sequence). V dropped 2 bases and J dropped 0; count of bases not matched to a gene: 5. The CDR3 loop is CAWSRLAASSYEQYF. CDR3 nucleotide sequence: TGTGCCTGGAGTCGACTAGCGGCGAGCTCCTACGAGCAGTACTTC.

This clonotype was picked up many times. V and J are TRBV9 and TRBJ1-1, with a tentative D call TRBD1 (6 bases). The V end lost 4 bases, the J end lost 1 base, and 17 bases lay between the germline ends. Looked up from germline, CDR1 is SGDLS and CDR2 is YYNGEE. The CDR3 extends over 16 amino acids. The CDR3 is CASSSSLDRPNTEAFF. The CDR3 bases are TGTGCCAGCAGCTCATCCCTGGACAGACCGAACACTGAAGCTTTCTTT.

This clonotype turned up a few times. This chain uses TRBV5-1 with TRBJ1-1; TRBD1 aligns across 12 bases. CDR1 and CDR2 (germline): SGHRS, YFSETQ. V was clipped by 4 bases and J by 8 bases; unmatched bases: 6. The CDR3 is 14 residues long. Here the CDR3 reads CASSPGTGGQEAFF. In nucleotides, the CDR3 is TGCGCCAGCAGCCCCGGGACAGGGGGCCAAGAAGCTTTCTTT.

This clonotype came up many times. The gene calls are TRBV7-2 and TRBJ2-7; 7 nucleotides match TRBD1. With 5 bases clipped from V and 3 bases from J, the junction kept 7 bases outside the gene matches. Germline V gene lookup returns CDR1 SGHTA and CDR2 FQGNSA. The length of the CDR3 is 14 residues. In nucleotides, the CDR3 is TGTGCCAGCAGCCGCTCAGGGGGTTTCTACGAGCAGTACTTC. As protein: CASSRSGGFYEQYF.

This clonotype was counted ten times or more. The chain employs TRBV5-1 and TRBJ2-7, with a tentative D call TRBD2 (6 bases). V lost 1 base and J 5 bases, leaving 13 bases between the germline ends. Germline V lookup: CDR1 SGHRS, CDR2 YFSETQ. The CDR3 runs to 14 residues. DNA for the CDR3: TGCGCCAGCAGCTTGTTTGGGACTGGGGACGAGCAGTACTTC. Protein product: CASSLFGTGDEQYF.

There are a few counts of this clonotype. This chain links TRBV5-1 with TRBJ1-2; 7 bases agree with TRBD1. V gave up 3 bases and J gave up 8 bases; unmatched junction bases: 10. This CDR3 is built from 14 residues. CDR1 is SGHRS and CDR2 is YFSETQ in the germline V gene. CDR3 protein: CASSSATGEQGYTF. In DNA, the CDR3 is TGCGCCAGCAGCTCCGCCACAGGGGAGCAAGGCTACACCTTC.

The table lists this clonotype with many counts. The genes are TRBV28 and TRBJ2-5; 7 positions agree with TRBD1. The CDR3 has 14 residues. CDR1 MDHEN and CDR2 SYDVKM come from the germline V gene. V lost 4 bases and J lost 5; bases outside the gene matches: 7. CDR3 region: CASSYLTGLETQYF. The DNA of the CDR3 is TGTGCCAGCAGTTACCTGACAGGGTTGGAGACCCAGTACTTC.

The J gene is TRBJ2-3, the V gene TRBV9, with D maybe TRBD2 (6 bases). The CDR3 is 15 residues long. Germline CDR1 is SGDLS and CDR2 is YYNGEE. V lost 2 bases to trimming and J lost 1 base, with 11 bases between them. For the CDR3, the DNA is TGTGCCAGCAGCGTGGGCGGGATGGGCACAGATACGCAGTATTTT. It encodes CASSVGGMGTDTQYF.

The chain uses TRBV19 and TRBJ1-1, with D hard to call. The CDR3 has 15 residues. V was shortened by 4 bases and J by 0 bases, with 12 bases between the two germline ends. Germline CDR1 is LNHDA and CDR2 is SQIVND (reference sequence). DNA for the CDR3: TGTGCCAGTAGTAACATCGTTAGCTTGAACACTGAAGCTTTCTTT. Translated: CASSNIVSLNTEAFF.

This clonotype showed up many times. The V call is TRBV5-5, the J call TRBJ1-2; D remains ambiguous. The CDR3 sequence is 16 residues long. Trimming left V 2 bases short and J 0 bases short, with 14 bases between. The germline V gene has CDR1 SGHKS and CDR2 YYEKEE (reference sequence). The CDR3 here is CASSLGRSSTNYGYTF. CDR3 coding DNA: TGTGCCAGCAGCTTAGGACGGAGCTCCACTAACTATGGCTACACCTTC.

This clonotype has just a few counts. DNA for the CDR3: TGTGCCAGTATTAGGGCGGTAGGGAGATCGAACACTGAAGCTTTCTTT. Translated: CASIRAVGRSNTEAFF. The V gene is TRBV19, the J gene TRBJ1-1; D is unresolved. V was clipped by 7 bases and J by 1 base, with 19 bases between them. The CDR3 length is 16 residues. Germline V CDR1 and CDR2: LNHDA, SQIVND (reference sequence). The whole variable domain, remainder taken from reference TRBV19 and TRBJ1-1, is DGGITQSPKYLFRKEGQNVTLSCEQNLNHDAMYWYRQDPGQGLRLIYYSQIVNDFQKGDIAEGYSVSREKKESFPLTVTSAQKNPTAFYLCASIRAVGRSNTEAFFGQGTRLTVV.

Many counts were recorded for this clonotype. The V call is TRBV12-3 or TRBV12-4, the J call TRBJ2-1; D is ambiguous. The CDR3 runs 14 residues. Deletions cut 3 bases from V and 4 bases from J, with 10 bases between. The CDR3 is CASSFPSRYNEQFF. The CDR3, as DNA: TGTGCCAGCAGTTTCCCCTCCCGGTACAATGAGCAGTTCTTC.

This clonotype was observed at least ten times. V and J are TRBV24-1 and TRBJ2-3, with D perhaps matching TRBD1 (5 bases). The CDR3 runs to 16 residues. V gave up 2 bases and J gave up 2 bases, with 13 bases separating them. CDR1 KGHDR and CDR2 SFDVKD come from the germline V gene. The CDR3 protein is CATSDSRVGDTDTQYF. As DNA, the CDR3 is TGTGCCACCAGTGATTCCAGGGTTGGGGACACAGATACGCAGTATTTT.